This TCR beta chain stems from a study of T cell responses to AZD1222 COVID-19 vaccine. As for the study in general: Investigators merged groups given second doses at roughly 4 or roughly 12 weeks. General study points: The donor group comprised mostly white British people and more females; the analysis possibly underestimated clonal diversity. Repertoires were collected only later (after the peak T cell response had occurred).

Data came from immunoSEQ multiplex PCR; TCRdb stores just in-frame clones and leaves some out. The repertoire holds over 95,000 clones, with about 87% as singletons. With respect to this clone: Its cognate antigen is unknown.

The germline V gene has CDR1 SGHRS and CDR2 YFSETQ. V was clipped by 5 bases and J by 2 bases, with 11 bases between them. The length of the CDR3 is 13 residues. This chain connects TRBV5-1 to TRBJ2-7; D is perhaps TRBD1 (5 bases). This receptor was taken from an adult in good health. The specimen was peripheral blood, collected on day 0 of AZD1222 vaccination. DNA for the CDR3: TGCGCCAGCAGGGAACAGGACACCTACGAGCAGTACTTC. Amino acid sequence: CASREQDTYEQYF.